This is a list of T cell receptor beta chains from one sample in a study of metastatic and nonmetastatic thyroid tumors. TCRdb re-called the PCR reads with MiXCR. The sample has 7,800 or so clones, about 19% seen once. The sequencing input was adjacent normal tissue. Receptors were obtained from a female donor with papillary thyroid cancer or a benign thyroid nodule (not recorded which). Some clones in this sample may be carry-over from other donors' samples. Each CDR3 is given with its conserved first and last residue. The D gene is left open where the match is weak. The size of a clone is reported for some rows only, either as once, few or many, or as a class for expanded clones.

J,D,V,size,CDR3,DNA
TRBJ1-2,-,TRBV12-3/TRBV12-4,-,CASSLDGFYGYTF,TGTGCCAGCAGTTTAGACGGGTTCTATGGCTACACCTTC
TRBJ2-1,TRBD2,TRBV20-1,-,CSARLAGGRSEQFF,TGCAGTGCTCGCTTAGCGGGAGGGCGGAGTGAGCAGTTCTTC
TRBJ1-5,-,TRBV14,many,CASSQGGNQPQHF,TGTGCCAGCAGCCAAGGGGGCAATCAGCCCCAGCATTTT
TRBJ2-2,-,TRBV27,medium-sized,CASSFGSAPTGELFF,TGTGCCAGCAGTTTCGGGTCAGCCCCCACCGGGGAGCTGTTTTTT
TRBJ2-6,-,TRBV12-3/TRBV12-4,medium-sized,CASSYPGANVLTF,TGTGCCAGCAGTTACCCTGGGGCCAACGTCCTGACTTTC
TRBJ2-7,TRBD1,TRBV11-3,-,CASSRGQGTYEQYF,TGTGCCAGCAGCCGAGGACAGGGGACCTACGAGCAGTACTTC
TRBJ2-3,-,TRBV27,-,CASSGGGSSTDTQYF,TGTGCCAGCAGTGGAGGCGGATCTAGCACAGATACTCAGTATTTT
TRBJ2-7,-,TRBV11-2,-,CASGGSSYEQYF,TGTGCCAGTGGCGGATCCTCCTACGAGCAGTACTTC
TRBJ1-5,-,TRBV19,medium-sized,CASSIRRGSQPQHF,TGTGCCAGTAGTATTCGGAGGGGTTCACAGCCCCAGCATTTT
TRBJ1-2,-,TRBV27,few,CASSFSYGYKF,TGTGCCAGCAGTTTCTCATATGGCTACAAATTC
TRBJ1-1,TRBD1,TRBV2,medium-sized,CASSGWGGGDRVWGTEAFF,TGTGCCAGCAGTGGCTGGGGGGGAGGGGACAGGGTTTGGGGGACTGAAGCTTTCTTT
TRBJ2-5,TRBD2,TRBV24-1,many,CATRLRTSGRAGRQETQYF,TGTGCCACCAGGCTCCGGACTAGCGGGAGGGCCGGTCGACAAGAGACCCAGTACTTC
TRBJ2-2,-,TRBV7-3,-,CASSLGQGGTGELFF,TGTGCCAGCAGCTTAGGCCAGGGTGGGACCGGGGAGCTGTTTTTT
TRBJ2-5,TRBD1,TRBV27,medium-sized,CASSLRQGRETQYF,TGTGCCAGCAGTCTAAGACAGGGTAGGGAGACCCAGTACTTC
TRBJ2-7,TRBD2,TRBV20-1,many,CSALPSLMGTESAGTYEQYF,TGCAGTGCTTTACCCTCCCTTATGGGGACTGAATCAGCGGGAACCTACGAGCAGTACTTC
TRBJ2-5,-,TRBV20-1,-,CSSIRGAQETQYF,TGCAGTTCTATTCGGGGGGCCCAAGAGACCCAGTACTTC
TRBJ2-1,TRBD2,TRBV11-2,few,CASSPGLAGGHNEQFF,TGTGCCAGCAGCCCGGGACTAGCGGGAGGGCACAATGAGCAGTTCTTC
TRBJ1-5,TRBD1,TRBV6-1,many,CASSVDRGEAQPQHF,TGTGCCAGCAGCGTGGACAGGGGTGAGGCTCAGCCCCAGCATTTT
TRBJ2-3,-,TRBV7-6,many,CASSLSAGHSTDTQYF,TGTGCCAGCAGCTTATCTGCGGGACACAGCACAGATACGCAGTATTTT
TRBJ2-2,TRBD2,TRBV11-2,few,CASSPGRTSGFVTGELFF,TGTGCCAGCAGCCCGGGGCGGACTAGCGGCTTTGTCACCGGGGAGCTGTTTTTT
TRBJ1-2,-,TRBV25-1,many,CASSESPTGLGGYTF,TGTGCCAGCAGTGAATCCCCCACCGGGCTAGGTGGCTACACCTTC
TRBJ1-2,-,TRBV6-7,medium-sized,CATPNYGYTF,TGTGCCACCCCTAACTATGGCTACACCTTC
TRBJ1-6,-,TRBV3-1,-,CASSLMPNSPLHF,TGTGCCAGCAGCCTCATGCCCAATTCACCCCTCCACTTT
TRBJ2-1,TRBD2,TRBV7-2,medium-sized,CASSLARTSGGADEQFF,TGTGCCAGCAGCTTAGCCCGGACTAGCGGGGGGGCCGATGAGCAGTTCTTC
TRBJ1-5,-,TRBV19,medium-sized,CASNPGGNSNQPQHF,TGTGCCAGTAACCCCGGGGGAAATAGCAATCAGCCCCAGCATTTT
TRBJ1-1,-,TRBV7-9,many,CASSFQGRNTEAFF,TGTGCCAGCAGCTTCCAGGGACGGAACACTGAAGCTTTCTTT
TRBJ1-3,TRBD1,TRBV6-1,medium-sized,CASSPRGTVGNTIYF,TGTGCCAGCAGCCCACGAGGGACAGTTGGAAACACCATATATTTT
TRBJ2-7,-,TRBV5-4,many,CASSFGGYEQYF,TGTGCCAGCAGCTTTGGGGGTTACGAGCAGTACTTC
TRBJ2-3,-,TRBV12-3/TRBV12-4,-,CASSSGGDTQYF,TGTGCCAGCAGTTCTGGGGGTGACACGCAGTATTTT
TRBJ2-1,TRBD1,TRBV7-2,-,CASTQDREQFF,TGTGCCAGCACCCAGGACAGGGAGCAGTTCTTC
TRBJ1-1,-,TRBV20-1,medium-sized,CSARVGGELRTEAFF,TGCAGTGCTAGAGTGGGGGGGGAGTTGAGGACTGAAGCTTTCTTT
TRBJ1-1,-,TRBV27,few,CASRYIGSEAFF,TGTGCCAGCAGATATATAGGTTCTGAAGCTTTCTTT
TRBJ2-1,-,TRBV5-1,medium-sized,CASSLNGLHNEQFF,TGCGCCAGCAGCTTGAACGGACTCCACAATGAGCAGTTCTTC
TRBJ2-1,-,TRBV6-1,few,CASSDREYNEQFF,TGTGCCAGCAGTGACCGGGAGTACAATGAGCAGTTCTTC
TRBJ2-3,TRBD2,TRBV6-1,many,CASSFGTSGATDTQYF,TGTGCCAGCAGCTTCGGGACTAGCGGGGCCACAGATACGCAGTATTTT
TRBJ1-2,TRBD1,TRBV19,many,CASSTWDRGRGYTF,TGCGCCAGTAGTACTTGGGACAGGGGCCGCGGCTACACCTTC
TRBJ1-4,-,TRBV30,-,CAWSVLREKLFF,TGTGCCTGGAGTGTACTGAGGGAAAAACTGTTTTTT
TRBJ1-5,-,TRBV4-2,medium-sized,CASSQDYGQSNQPQHF,TGTGCCAGCAGCCAAGATTATGGGCAGAGCAATCAGCCCCAGCATTTT
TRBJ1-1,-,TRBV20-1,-,CSAGGNPEAFF,TGCAGTGCTGGGGGCAACCCCGAAGCTTTCTTT
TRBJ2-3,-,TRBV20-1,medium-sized,CSAQRLEGAHTDTQYF,TGCAGTGCCCAGAGGCTGGAGGGGGCGCACACAGATACGCAGTATTTT
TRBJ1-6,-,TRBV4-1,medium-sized,CASSRLPPIYNSPLHF,TGCGCCAGCAGCCGACTGCCTCCTATCTATAATTCACCCCTCCACTTT
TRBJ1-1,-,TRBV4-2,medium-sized,CASSQEGRDTEAFF,TGTGCCAGCAGCCAAGAGGGACGGGACACTGAAGCTTTCTTT
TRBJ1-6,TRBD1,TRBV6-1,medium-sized,CASSPRRDRGGSPLHF,TGTGCCAGCAGTCCACGACGGGACAGGGGGGGTTCACCCCTCCACTTT
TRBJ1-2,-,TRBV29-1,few,CSVYLRRSGYNYGYTF,TGCAGCGTCTACCTGCGGCGCAGTGGCTATAACTATGGCTACACCTTC
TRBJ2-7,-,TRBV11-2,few,CASSLPGRSSYEQYF,TGTGCCAGCAGCTTACCGGGCAGGAGCTCCTACGAGCAGTACTTC
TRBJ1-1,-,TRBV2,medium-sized,CATGRTANTEAFF,TGTGCCACCGGGCGGACAGCGAACACTGAAGCTTTCTTT
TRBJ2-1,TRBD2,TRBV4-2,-,CASSQLAGGSYNEQFF,TGTGCCAGCAGCCAACTAGCGGGTGGGTCCTACAATGAGCAGTTCTTC
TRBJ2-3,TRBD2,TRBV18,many,CASSPLAASTDTQYF,TGTGCCAGCTCACCCCTAGCGGCTAGCACAGATACGCAGTATTTT
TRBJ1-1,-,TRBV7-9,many,CASSLWYLAEAFF,TGTGCCAGCAGCCTCTGGTATTTGGCTGAAGCTTTCTTT
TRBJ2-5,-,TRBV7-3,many,CASSPLGSGTQYF,TGTGCCAGCAGCCCTCTCGGGTCGGGGACCCAGTACTTC